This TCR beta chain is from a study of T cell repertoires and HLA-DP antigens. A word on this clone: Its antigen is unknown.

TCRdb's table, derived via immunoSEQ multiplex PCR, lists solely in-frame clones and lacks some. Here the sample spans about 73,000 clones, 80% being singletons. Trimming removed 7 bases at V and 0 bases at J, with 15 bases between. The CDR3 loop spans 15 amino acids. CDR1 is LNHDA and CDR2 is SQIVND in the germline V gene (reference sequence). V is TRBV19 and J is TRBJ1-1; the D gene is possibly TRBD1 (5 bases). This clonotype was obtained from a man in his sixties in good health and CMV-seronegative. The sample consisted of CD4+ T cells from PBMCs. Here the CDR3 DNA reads TGTGCCAGTACCGGGAGGGACTCCATGAACACTGAAGCTTTCTTT. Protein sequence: CASTGRDSMNTEAFF.